One and the same sample provided the 13 T cell receptor beta chains below, sequenced in a study of blood T cell repertoires in COVID-19. Only in-frame clones appear in the TCRdb table, and some are missing; sequencing was by immunoSEQ multiplex PCR. The sample has around 69,000 clones, 80% to 90% seen once. Sequences were obtained from peripheral blood. These TCRs come from a woman between 45 and 65 years old with active COVID-19.

This chain connects TRBV28 to TRBJ1-6; 7 bases are shared with TRBD1. CDR3 length equals 14 residues. Germline V gives CDR1 MDHEN, CDR2 SYDVKM. The J segment lost 6 bases and the V segment lost 6 bases, leaving 5 bases of the junction unmatched. CDR3 sequence reads: CASRIDRANSPLHF. The CDR3, as DNA: TGTGCCAGCAGAATCGACAGGGCTAATTCACCCCTCCACTTT.

V usage is TRBV6-5 and J usage is TRBJ1-2; 7 nucleotides agree with TRBD1. J lost 6 bases, V lost 4 bases, and 8 bases had no gene match. This CDR3 spans 14 amino acids. Germline CDR1 MNHEY, CDR2 SVGAGI. The CDR3 reads CASSFTTGSHGYTF. The CDR3 DNA follows: TGTGCCAGCAGTTTCACGACAGGGTCCCATGGCTACACCTTC.

This clone occurred a few times. The chain has TRBV14 and TRBJ2-7; D is uncertain. Germline V gene lookup returns CDR1 SGHDN and CDR2 FVKESK. This CDR3 has 13 amino acids. Trimming cost V 0 bases and J 6 bases, with 9 bases left between them. The CDR3 DNA is TGTGCCAGCAGCCAAGATCTCTCCGGCGAGCAGTACTTC. Protein product: CASSQDLSGEQYF.

The J gene is TRBJ2-7, the V gene TRBV25-1; D possibly corresponds to TRBD2 (5 bases). The CDR3 spans 13 residues. From germline, CDR1 is MGHDK and CDR2 SYGVNS. The ends were cut back, 5 bases at V and 2 bases at J, with 10 bases in the middle. DNA of the CDR3: TGTGCCAGCAGTCACGGGGTAACCTACGAGCAGTACTTC. It specifies CASSHGVTYEQYF.

V is TRBV25-1 and J is TRBJ2-7; tentative D call: TRBD2 (6 bases). V lost 4 bases and J 2 bases, leaving 9 bases between the germline ends. The CDR3 has 13 amino acids. Per the germline V gene, CDR1 is MGHDK and CDR2 is SYGVNS. CDR3 nucleotide sequence: TGTGCCAGCAGTGCGGGGGTGACCTACGAGCAGTACTTC. It codes for CASSAGVTYEQYF.

The J gene is TRBJ1-2, the V gene TRBV6-5; TRBD1 might be the D (6 bases). V lost 6 bases and J lost 4, with 15 bases in between. Germline CDR1 MNHEY, CDR2 SVGAGI. This CDR3 region has 14 residues. The CDR3 DNA reads as TGTGCCAGCAGAAGCGGACAGCTCTTCTATGGCTACACCTTC. Its translation: CASRSGQLFYGYTF.

The rearrangement uses TRBV5-1 and TRBJ1-3; TRBD1 matches at 7 bases. The CDR3 covers 15 residues. Per germline, CDR1 SGHRS and CDR2 YFSETQ. Trimming at V came to 4 bases and at J to 0 bases, leaving 4 bases not matched to a gene. CDR3 DNA: TGCGCCAGCAGCATCACAGGGGCCTCTGGAAACACCATATATTTT. It specifies CASSITGASGNTIYF. Full variable domain (rest looked up from reference TRBV5-1 and TRBJ1-3): KAGVTQTPRYLIKTRGQQVTLSCSPISGHRSVSWYQQTPGQGLQFLFEYFSETQRNKGNFPGRFSGRQFSNSRSEMNVSTLELGDSALYLCASSITGASGNTIYFGEGSWLTVV.

The chain uses TRBV20-1 and TRBJ2-1, with D possibly being TRBD1 (5 bases). The CDR3 loop spans 11 amino acids. Per the germline V gene, CDR1 is DFQATT and CDR2 is SNEGSKA (reference sequence). Trimming took 5 bases from V and 12 from J, leaving 14 bases between them. The CDR3 nucleotides read TGCAGTGCTGGGGTCCCGCAGGGGCAGTTCTTC. It encodes CSAGVPQGQFF.

J is TRBJ2-7 and V is TRBV4-1; TRBD2 aligns across 12 bases. The J segment lost 3 bases and the V segment lost 3 bases, leaving 6 bases of the junction unmatched. CDR1 and CDR2 (germline): MGHRA, YSYEKL. The CDR3 sequence is 16 residues long. The CDR3 region is CASSHETSGSLYEQYF. The CDR3 bases are TGCGCCAGCAGCCACGAGACTAGCGGGAGTCTCTACGAGCAGTACTTC.

The rearrangement links TRBV7-9 to TRBJ2-3, with D unresolved. Germline V lookup: CDR1 SEHNR, CDR2 FQNEAQ (reference sequence). Deletions cut 5 bases from V and 5 bases from J, with 11 bases between. The CDR3 contains 13 residues. DNA for the CDR3: TGTGCCAGCAGCCCGTCCCGCGAAGATACGCAGTATTTT. This codes for CASSPSREDTQYF.

For the CDR3, the DNA is TGCGCCAGCAAGGTGACTAGCGGGAGCGATGAGCAGTTCTTC. Encoded protein: CASKVTSGSDEQFF. The chain is built from TRBV10-2 and TRBJ2-1; 12 bases fit TRBD2. Germline CDR1 is WSHSY and CDR2 is SAAADI. The V gene end was trimmed by 7 bases and the J gene end by 8 bases; junction bases not matched to a gene: 6. The CDR3 loop spans 14 amino acids.

The chain recombines TRBV2 with TRBJ1-1, with 9 positions matching TRBD1. Trimming took 5 bases from V and 6 from J; bases not matched to a gene: 10. Germline CDR1 and CDR2: SNHLY and FYNNEI. CDR3 length equals 15 residues. The CDR3 DNA follows: TGTGCCAGCAGTAACGGGGACAGGGATGGTGCTGAAGCTTTCTTT. This translates into CASSNGDRDGAEAFF.

V is TRBV15 and J is TRBJ2-5; TRBD2 agrees at 13 bases. The trim removed 5 bases at V and 5 bases at J, leaving 11 bases unmatched. Germline lookup yields CDR1 LNHNV and CDR2 YYDKDF (reference sequence). This CDR3 has 17 residues. CDR3 protein: CATSPELAGGLGETQYF. CDR3 nucleotides: TGTGCCACCAGCCCGGAACTAGCGGGAGGGCTGGGGGAGACCCAGTACTTC.